This entry lists 26 T cell receptor beta chains sequenced from one sample in a study of early T cells in non-severe SARS-CoV-2 infection. TCRdb recomputed calls from the 5' RACE reads with MiXCR, one row per CDR3 protein. The sample comprises around 81,000 distinct CDR3 sequences, about 14% of which are singletons, and about 10% rests with the top ten. The source material was whole blood. The source of these receptors is an adult who was a healthcare worker with PCR-confirmed SARS-CoV-2 infection or an uninfected control (not recorded which).

A few counts support this clonotype. This chain links TRBV18 with TRBJ2-7; 7 nucleotides align to TRBD1. Germline assignment: CDR1 KGHSH and CDR2 LQKENI. This CDR3 has 14 residues. V shed 3 bases, J shed 0 bases, and the junction held 2 bases outside the gene matches. The CDR3 spells CASSPTGNSYEQYF. The CDR3 DNA follows: TGTGCCAGCTCACCGACAGGGAACTCCTACGAGCAGTACTTC.

V is TRBV7-6 and J is TRBJ2-5; maybe TRBD2 (6 bases). With 4 bases removed from V and 5 bases from J, the gap between germline ends came to 14 bases. CDR3 length: 14 amino acids. Germline V lookup: CDR1 SGHVS, CDR2 FNYEAQ. CDR3 sequence reads: CASSSGLLGETQYF. The CDR3 DNA is TGTGCCAGCAGCTCGGGACTCCTGGGGGAGACCCAGTACTTC.

This clonotype was counted a few times. The chain employs TRBV14 and TRBJ1-1; TRBD1 is a possible D gene (5 bases). This CDR3 is 15 amino acids long. V was clipped by 0 bases and J by 7 bases, with 15 bases between them. Looked up from germline, CDR1 is SGHDN and CDR2 is FVKESK. CDR3 nucleotides: TGTGCCAGCAGCCAAGAGATAGTGGGGACCCTTGAAGCTTTCTTT. Translation: CASSQEIVGTLEAFF.

This clonotype was observed a few times. The V gene is TRBV29-1, the J gene TRBJ1-4; D is perhaps TRBD1 (5 bases). V lost 5 bases and J lost 8, with 9 bases in between. This CDR3 comprises 11 residues. Germline CDR1 reads SQVTM; CDR2 reads ANQGSEA. CDR3 sequence (DNA): TGCAGCGTTAAAGGGACGGAAAAACTGTTTTTT. Protein: CSVKGTEKLFF. Full variable domain (missing parts from reference TRBV29-1 and TRBJ1-4): SAVISQKPSRDICQRGTSLTIQCQVDSQVTMMFWYRQQPGQSLTLIATANQGSEATYESGFVIDKFPISRPNLTFSTLTVSNMSPEDSSIYLCSVKGTEKLFFGSGTQLSVL.

The V call is TRBV6-2 or TRBV6-3, the J call TRBJ1-3; D is unclear. The CDR3 has 14 amino acids. The V and J ends lost 8 bases and 3 bases respectively, with 14 bases between them. Per germline, CDR1 MNHEY and CDR2 SVGEGT. The CDR3 DNA is TGTGCCAGCGCTGGCGCGGGGTTTGGAAACACCATATATTTT. Translation: CASAGAGFGNTIYF.

The rearrangement uses TRBV28 and TRBJ2-7; D gene unclear. The germline CDR1 and CDR2 sequences are MDHEN and SYDVKM. CDR3 length: 12 amino acids. V lost 5 bases and J lost 3, with 8 bases in between. The CDR3 DNA reads TGTGCCAGCAGTATGGTGAACTACGAGCAGTACTTC. As protein: CASSMVNYEQYF.

The chain employs TRBV5-4 and TRBJ2-2; D not resolved. CDR1 SGHNT and CDR2 YYREEE come from the germline V gene (reference sequence). Deletions cut 4 bases from V and 3 bases from J, with 7 bases between. CDR3 length equals 13 residues. In nucleotides, the CDR3 is TGTGCCAGCAGCCCGTTGGACACCGGGGAGCTGTTTTTT. Amino acid sequence: CASSPLDTGELFF.

The chain carries TRBV25-1 and TRBJ2-7; perhaps TRBD2 as D (6 bases). V lost 8 bases, J lost 2 bases, and 16 bases lay in between. This CDR3 has 14 amino acids. The germline V gene has CDR1 MGHDK and CDR2 SYGVNS. CDR3 loop: CASAPSGSTYEQYF. The CDR3 DNA reads TGTGCCAGCGCGCCGTCCGGGAGCACCTACGAGCAGTACTTC.

This clonotype has more than one count but fewer than ten. The rearrangement links TRBV7-2 to TRBJ2-2, with TRBD1 identical over 8 bases. Germline-derived CDR1 and CDR2 are SGHTA and FQGNSA. The CDR3 spans 16 residues. Unmatched junction bases numbered 8, after V lost 6 bases and J lost 2 bases. The CDR3 DNA reads as TGTGCCAGCAGTTCTCAGGGGGCGGGTAACACCGGGGAGCTGTTTTTT. It specifies CASSSQGAGNTGELFF. Full variable domain (remainder filled in from reference TRBV7-2 and TRBJ2-2): GAGVSQSPSNKVTEKGKDVELRCDPISGHTALYWYRQSLGQGLEFLIYFQGNSAPDKSGLPSDRFSAERTGGSVSTLTIQRTQQEDSAVYLCASSSQGAGNTGELFFGEGSRLTVL.

The chain carries TRBV29-1 and TRBJ2-7; no firm D call. Trimming left V 6 bases short and J 4 bases short, with 19 bases between. CDR1 SQVTM and CDR2 ANQGSEA come from the germline V gene. This CDR3 comprises 14 residues. CDR3 in amino acids: CSVARMDRHYEQYF. The CDR3 DNA reads as TGCAGCGTAGCAAGGATGGATAGGCATTACGAGCAGTACTTC.

This chain uses TRBV7-2 with TRBJ2-1; TRBD1 matches 8 bases. Per the germline V gene, CDR1 is SGHTA and CDR2 is FQGNSA. V lost 1 base, J lost 4 bases, and 3 bases stayed unmatched. This CDR3 has 15 amino acids. The CDR3 loop is CASSLVQGAYNEQFF. For the CDR3, the DNA is TGTGCCAGCAGCTTAGTCCAGGGGGCGTACAATGAGCAGTTCTTC.

The chain's CDR3 is CSAMRGAKTEAFF. In DNA, the CDR3 is TGCAGCGCTATGCGGGGAGCAAAGACTGAAGCTTTCTTT. V and J are TRBV29-1 and TRBJ1-1, with unresolved D. Looked up from germline, CDR1 is SQVTM and CDR2 is ANQGSEA. Deletions cut 7 bases from V and 5 bases from J, with 17 bases between. The CDR3 totals 13 residues.

Many counts were recorded for this clonotype. The chain joins TRBV5-5 to TRBJ2-3; the D is unclear. The germline V gene has CDR1 SGHKS and CDR2 YYEKEE (reference sequence). The CDR3 extends over 11 amino acids. Trimming left V 2 bases short and J 5 bases short, with 3 bases between. Here the CDR3 DNA reads TGTGCCAGCAGCTTAGAAGATACGCAGTATTTT. Encoded protein: CASSLEDTQYF.

The V gene is TRBV28, the J gene TRBJ1-5; D remains ambiguous. Per germline, CDR1 MDHEN and CDR2 SYDVKM. The V gene lost 2 bases and the J gene lost 2 bases, with 10 bases spanning the gap. This CDR3 spans 15 amino acids. The chain's CDR3 is CASSLAPGGNQPQHF. Written as DNA, the CDR3 is TGTGCCAGCAGTTTAGCGCCAGGCGGCAATCAGCCCCAGCATTTT.

The chain recombines TRBV5-5 with TRBJ2-1; the D gene is possibly TRBD1 (5 bases). This CDR3 has 18 amino acids. Trimming pared 1 base from V and 3 bases from J, leaving 20 bases between. CDR1 and CDR2 (germline): SGHKS, YYEKEE (reference sequence). This CDR3 is CASSLQVASLRVYNEQFF. The CDR3 nucleotides read TGTGCCAGCAGCTTGCAGGTAGCAAGCCTCAGGGTCTACAATGAGCAGTTCTTC.

The rearrangement uses TRBV28 and TRBJ2-7; D is perhaps TRBD1 (6 bases). The CDR3 sequence is 14 residues long. V was clipped by 5 bases and J by 2 bases, with 13 bases between them. Germline loops: CDR1 MDHEN, CDR2 SYDVKM. CDR3 protein: CASSAPGHPYEQYF. CDR3 DNA sequence: TGTGCCAGCAGTGCCCCGGGACACCCCTACGAGCAGTACTTC.

In its sample, this clonotype was seen a few times. The genes are TRBV5-4 and TRBJ1-2; D may be TRBD1 (6 bases). The CDR3 loop spans 13 amino acids. Germline V gene sequence: CDR1 SGHNT, CDR2 YYREEE (reference sequence). V was trimmed by 2 bases and J by 8 bases, leaving 13 bases between them. The CDR3 nucleotides are TGTGCCAGCAGCTTAACAGGGCCGGGGGGCTACACCTTC. It encodes CASSLTGPGGYTF.

The chain links TRBV15 to TRBJ1-4; a weak D match, TRBD1 (6 bases). With 6 bases removed from V and 7 bases from J, the gap between germline ends came to 12 bases. The length of the CDR3 is 13 residues. Germline CDR1 is LNHNV and CDR2 is YYDKDF (reference sequence). CDR3 in amino acids: CATRGGRGEKLFF. In DNA form, the CDR3 reads TGTGCCACCAGGGGGGGCCGGGGTGAAAAACTGTTTTTT.

The V call is TRBV20-1, the J call TRBJ1-1; TRBD1 might be the D (6 bases). CDR3 length: 14 residues. With 3 bases removed from V and 1 base from J, the gap between germline ends came to 12 bases. Germline lookup yields CDR1 DFQATT and CDR2 SNEGSKA (reference sequence). The CDR3 reads CSARGGLGNTEAFF. CDR3 nucleotide sequence: TGCAGTGCTAGGGGGGGGCTGGGGAACACTGAAGCTTTCTTT.

The chain is built from TRBV11-2 and TRBJ1-2, with a tentative D call TRBD1 (5 bases). V was clipped by 1 base and J by 2 bases, with 8 bases between them. The CDR3 runs to 14 residues. Looked up from germline, CDR1 is SGHAT and CDR2 is FQNNGV. The CDR3 coding sequence is TGTGCCAGCAGCTTAGGGGACCAGAACTATGGCTACACCTTC. It specifies CASSLGDQNYGYTF. The full variable domain, completed using reference TRBV11-2 and TRBJ1-2, is EAGVAQSPRYKIIEKRQSVAFWCNPISGHATLYWYQQILGQGPKLLIQFQNNGVVDDSQLPKDRFSAERLKGVDSTLKIQPAKLEDSAVYLCASSLGDQNYGYTFGSGTRLTVV.

The J gene is TRBJ2-1, the V gene TRBV20-1, with TRBD2 matching over 10 bases. This CDR3 comprises 15 residues. V gave up 0 bases and J gave up 7 bases; unmatched junction bases: 6. Germline-derived CDR1 and CDR2 are DFQATT and SNEGSKA (reference sequence). CDR3 residues: CSARDLTSGANEQFF. CDR3 coding DNA: TGCAGTGCTAGAGATCTTACTAGCGGGGCAAATGAGCAGTTCTTC.

This clonotype occurred many times. The chain couples TRBV19 to TRBJ2-1, with TRBD2 matching over 7 bases. Germline V gives CDR1 LNHDA, CDR2 SQIVND (reference sequence). V lost 2 bases to trimming and J lost 3 bases; unmatched junction nucleotides: 4. The CDR3 runs 15 residues. CDR3 nucleotide sequence: TGTGCCAGTAGTATACCCGCGGGGGACTACAATGAGCAGTTCTTC. Protein sequence: CASSIPAGDYNEQFF.

This clonotype was picked up many times. The V and J genes are TRBV7-9 and TRBJ1-1; D not certain. V lost 2 bases and J 0 bases, leaving 7 bases between the germline ends. This CDR3 contains 14 residues. Germline loops: CDR1 SEHNR, CDR2 FQNEAQ (reference sequence). The CDR3 spells CASSLHGLNTEAFF. In nucleotides, the CDR3 is TGTGCCAGCAGCTTACATGGTTTGAACACTGAAGCTTTCTTT.

J is TRBJ2-4 and V is TRBV2; D is undetermined. V dropped 3 bases and J dropped 0 bases, with 9 bases sitting between them. The CDR3 spans 15 residues. Looked up from germline, CDR1 is SNHLY and CDR2 is FYNNEI. CDR3 nucleotides: TGTGCCAGCAGTGACGGAAAGGTAGCCAAAAACATTCAGTACTTC. The encoded protein is CASSDGKVAKNIQYF.

This sequence joins TRBV29-1 and TRBJ2-1; 10 bases line up with TRBD2. With 2 bases clipped from V and 7 bases from J, the junction kept 5 bases outside the gene matches. The CDR3 runs 14 residues. From germline, CDR1 is SQVTM and CDR2 ANQGSEA. Written as DNA, the CDR3 is TGCAGCGTTGAAAGGCCAGCGGGGGGGAATGAGCAGTTCTTC. It encodes CSVERPAGGNEQFF.

This clonotype was counted a few times. The chain has TRBV5-1 and TRBJ1-3, with D unresolved. The CDR3 loop spans 15 amino acids. CDR1 SGHRS and CDR2 YFSETQ come from the germline V gene. Trimming took 4 bases from V and 4 from J, leaving 15 bases between them. The CDR3 protein is CASSVAEVSGNTIYF. In DNA, the CDR3 is TGCGCCAGCAGCGTGGCAGAGGTGTCCGGAAACACCATATATTTT.